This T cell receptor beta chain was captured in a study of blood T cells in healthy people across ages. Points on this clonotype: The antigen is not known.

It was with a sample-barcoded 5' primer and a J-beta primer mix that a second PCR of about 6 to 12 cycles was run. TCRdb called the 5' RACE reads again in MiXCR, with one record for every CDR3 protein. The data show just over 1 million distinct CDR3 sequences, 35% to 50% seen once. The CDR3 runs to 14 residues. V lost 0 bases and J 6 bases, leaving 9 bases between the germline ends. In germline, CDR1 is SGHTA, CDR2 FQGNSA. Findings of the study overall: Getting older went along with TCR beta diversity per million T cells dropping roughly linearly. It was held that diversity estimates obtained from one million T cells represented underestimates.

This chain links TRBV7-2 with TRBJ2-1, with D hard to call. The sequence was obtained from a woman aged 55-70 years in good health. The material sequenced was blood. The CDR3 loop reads CASSLAYEINEQFF. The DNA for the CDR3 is TGTGCCAGCAGCTTAGCGTACGAAATCAATGAGCAGTTCTTC.